Shown below are 32 T cell receptor beta chains from a single sample sequenced in a study of PD-1 blockade in classical Hodgkin lymphoma. TCRdb's copy holds only in-frame clones and misses some; the assay was immunoSEQ multiplex PCR. The sample contains more than 10,000 clones, about 76% of which appear only once. There was relapse after autologous stem cell transplantation in every patient, and there was variation in brentuximab vedotin exposure. Material: peripheral blood mononuclear cells (PBMCs), obtained at baseline. These receptors originate from a human donor with classical Hodgkin lymphoma.

This sequence joins TRBV11-3 and TRBJ2-1; D is perhaps TRBD1 (5 bases). The V and J ends lost 5 bases and 2 bases respectively, with 13 bases between them. This CDR3 is built from 15 residues. The germline gives CDR1 SGHNT, CDR2 YENEEA. CDR3 coding DNA: TGTGCCAGCAGCCCCTTTGACAGACCCTACAATGAGCAGTTCTTC. Its translation: CASSPFDRPYNEQFF.

CDR3 residues: CASSPGLGLAGGVHTDEQFF. The CDR3 nucleotides are TGTGCCAGCAGCCCCGGGCTGGGACTAGCGGGAGGGGTCCACACGGATGAGCAGTTCTTC. V usage is TRBV7-8 and J usage is TRBJ2-1, with 16 bases that match TRBD2. Per germline, CDR1 SGHVS and CDR2 FQNEAQ. J lost 8 bases, V lost 5 bases, and 18 bases had no gene match. The CDR3 length is 20 residues.

This clone was recorded a few times. CDR3 sequence (DNA): TGTGCCAGCAGTCCTCTACCGGGACTAGGGGACAATGAGCAGTTCTTC. It encodes CASSPLPGLGDNEQFF. The gene calls are TRBV13 and TRBJ2-1; 8 bases fit TRBD2. The V and J ends lost 6 bases and 5 bases, in that order; junction bases with no gene match: 12. CDR1 is PRHDT and CDR2 is FYEKMQ in the germline V gene (reference sequence). This CDR3 spans 16 amino acids. The variable domain in full, completed from reference TRBV13 and TRBJ2-1, reads AAGVIQSPRHLIKEKRETATLKCYPIPRHDTVYWYQQGPGQDPQFLISFYEKMQSDKGSIPDRFSAQQFSDYHSELNMSSLELGDSALYFCASSPLPGLGDNEQFFGPGTRLTVL.

The chain is built from TRBV27 and TRBJ2-1; 9 bases fit TRBD2. Germline V gene lookup returns CDR1 MNHEY and CDR2 SMNVEV (reference sequence). The length of the CDR3 is 12 residues. Trimming took 8 bases from V and 14 from J; bases not matched to a gene: 10. The CDR3 region is CASGTKAGGEFF. Here the CDR3 DNA reads TGTGCCAGCGGCACCAAGGCGGGAGGGGAGTTCTTC.

This chain joins TRBV10-1 and TRBJ2-2; 7 positions match TRBD2. Germline CDR1 is WNHNN and CDR2 is SYGVQD (reference sequence). The CDR3 is 16 residues long. V shed 0 bases, J shed 2 bases, and the junction held 3 bases outside the gene matches. The CDR3 DNA reads as TGCGCCAGCAGTGAGTCGGGGACTACTAACACCGGGGAGCTGTTTTTT. Residues: CASSESGTTNTGELFF.

The rearrangement joins TRBV13 to TRBJ1-1; tentative D call: TRBD1 (6 bases). The V end lost 6 bases, the J end lost 4 bases, and 12 bases lay between the germline ends. This CDR3 region has 13 residues. CDR1 PRHDT and CDR2 FYEKMQ come from the germline V gene (reference sequence). CDR3 amino acids: CASRPGHRTEAFF. The CDR3 DNA reads TGTGCCAGCAGACCGGGACACCGCACTGAAGCTTTCTTT.

Turning to this clone: A read error may account for a junction end that differs from germline. This chain uses TRBV7-7 with TRBJ2-1; 8 bases are shared with TRBD2. The CDR3 length is 15 residues. Germline V gene lookup returns CDR1 SSHAT and CDR2 FNYEAQ (reference sequence). CDR3 region: CASSSGIAGYNEQFF. In nucleotides, the CDR3 is TGTGCTAGCAGCTCCGGAATAGCGGGGTACAATGAGCAGTTCTTC. The whole variable domain, remainder taken from reference TRBV7-7 and TRBJ2-1, is GAGVSQSPRYKVTKRGQDVTLRCDPISSHATLYWYQQALGQGPEFLTYFNYEAQPDKSGLPSDRFSAERPEGSISTLTIQRTEQRDSAMYRCASSSGIAGYNEQFFGPGTRLTVL.

This clone was seen only a few times. The V and J genes are TRBV2 and TRBJ1-1; 7 positions agree with TRBD1. Germline trimming cut 4 bases from V and 2 bases from J; bases unmatched to any gene: 1. This CDR3 contains 13 residues. The germline gives CDR1 SNHLY, CDR2 FYNNEI. The CDR3 coding sequence is TGTGCCAGCAGTGGACAGGGAAACACTGAAGCTTTCTTT. This sequence encodes CASSGQGNTEAFF.

J is TRBJ2-7 and V is TRBV9; the match to TRBD2 covers 13 bases. J was trimmed by 6 bases and V by 2 bases; bases with no gene match: 11. The CDR3 has 17 amino acids. Germline V gene sequence: CDR1 SGDLS, CDR2 YYNGEE. The CDR3 reads CASSVTPGLAGVFEQYF. DNA for the CDR3: TGTGCCAGCAGCGTTACTCCTGGACTAGCGGGAGTTTTCGAGCAGTACTTC.

The CDR3 loop is CASSYMGARSYEQYF. The CDR3 region has the DNA TGTGCCAGCAGTTACATGGGAGCCCGCTCCTACGAGCAGTACTTC. This chain links TRBV6-5 with TRBJ2-7; maybe TRBD2 (5 bases). The CDR3 covers 15 residues. Looked up from germline, CDR1 is MNHEY and CDR2 is SVGAGI. The germline V and J ends were trimmed by 2 bases and 0 bases, with 11 bases remaining between them.

This sequence joins TRBV7-9 and TRBJ2-3; 11 positions agree with TRBD2. The CDR3 has 16 amino acids. The germline CDR1 and CDR2 sequences are SEHNR and FQNEAQ (reference sequence). The V segment lost 4 bases and the J segment 2 bases; nucleotides outside the gene matches: 5. The CDR3 loop reads CASSSGLADPTDTQYF. CDR3 DNA: TGTGCCAGCAGCTCGGGACTAGCGGACCCCACAGATACGCAGTATTTT.

Only one count was recorded for this clone. V and J are TRBV14 and TRBJ2-7, with unresolved D. Trimming stripped 4 bases from V and 2 bases from J, with 9 bases between. Per germline, CDR1 SGHDN and CDR2 FVKESK. The CDR3 sequence is 13 residues long. For the CDR3, the DNA is TGTGCCAGCAGCCCCGACTTAGCCTACGAGCAGTACTTC. As protein: CASSPDLAYEQYF.

V is TRBV4-1 and J is TRBJ2-7; D gene ambiguous. There are 16 residues in the CDR3. Germline CDR1 MGHRA, CDR2 YSYEKL. V was shortened by 0 bases and J by 0 bases, with 12 bases between the two germline ends. The DNA of the CDR3 is TGCGCCAGCAGCCAAGATTACCCAGGCGGCTCCTACGAGCAGTACTTC. This encodes CASSQDYPGGSYEQYF.

This chain uses TRBV5-1 with TRBJ2-1, with 10 nucleotides matching TRBD1. Germline V gene sequence: CDR1 SGHRS, CDR2 YFSETQ. CDR3 length equals 15 residues. J lost 5 bases, V lost 0 bases, and 2 bases had no gene match. CDR3 bases: TGCGCCAGCAGCTTGGGACAGGGGGCCCACAATGAGCAGTTCTTC. Protein: CASSLGQGAHNEQFF.

The chain links TRBV27 to TRBJ2-1; the D is unclear. Trimming left V 5 bases short and J 4 bases short, with 6 bases between. The length of the CDR3 is 12 residues. Per the germline V gene, CDR1 is MNHEY and CDR2 is SMNVEV (reference sequence). As DNA, the CDR3 is TGTGCCAGCAGTCAACCTTACAATGAGCAGTTCTTC. Translated: CASSQPYNEQFF.

The CDR3 here is CASTPRSETSAEYSYNEQFF. The CDR3 bases are TGCGCCAGCACCCCAAGATCTGAGACTAGCGCAGAATACTCCTACAATGAGCAGTTCTTC. V and J are TRBV4-1 and TRBJ2-1, with 8 bases aligning to TRBD2. Per germline, CDR1 MGHRA and CDR2 YSYEKL. CDR3 size: 20 residues. V lost 7 bases and J lost 0; bases outside the gene matches: 20.

The V call is TRBV6-1, the J call TRBJ2-2; D is possibly TRBD1 (6 bases). The CDR3 covers 15 residues. Trimming removed 3 bases at V and 5 bases at J, with 13 bases between. The germline V gene has CDR1 MNHNS and CDR2 SASEGT. This CDR3 is CASSERTEQTGELFF. Here the CDR3 DNA reads TGTGCCAGCAGTGAGCGGACAGAACAGACCGGGGAGCTGTTTTTT.

The rearrangement links TRBV19 to TRBJ2-2; 8 bases fit TRBD1. The germline V gene has CDR1 LNHDA and CDR2 SQIVND (reference sequence). J was trimmed by 2 bases and V by 4 bases; bases with no gene match: 12. The CDR3 runs to 18 residues. CDR3 protein: CASSSSSLDRANTGELFF. The CDR3 DNA follows: TGTGCCAGTAGTAGCTCCTCCCTGGACAGGGCTAACACCGGGGAGCTGTTTTTT.

The rearrangement links TRBV7-6 to TRBJ2-1; D possibly corresponds to TRBD2 (6 bases). This CDR3 is built from 17 residues. The germline V gene encodes CDR1 SGHVS and CDR2 FNYEAQ. V shed 1 base and J shed 0 bases, with 13 bases lying between them. The CDR3 is CASSLGGGASSYNEQFF. For the CDR3, the DNA is TGTGCCAGCAGCTTAGGGGGCGGGGCGAGCTCCTACAATGAGCAGTTCTTC.

The rearrangement joins TRBV15 to TRBJ2-3; D is tentatively TRBD1 or TRBD2 (6 bases each). Germline V lookup: CDR1 LNHNV, CDR2 YYDKDF (reference sequence). V lost 2 bases and J 3 bases, leaving 18 bases between the germline ends. This CDR3 is 17 amino acids long. The CDR3 region has the DNA TGTGCCACCAGCAGAAGAAATCGGGGGCCCCAAACAGATACGCAGTATTTT. This translates into CATSRRNRGPQTDTQYF. Full variable domain (rest looked up from reference TRBV15 and TRBJ2-3): DAMVIQNPRYQVTQFGKPVTLSCSQTLNHNVMYWYQQKSSQAPKLLFHYYDKDFNNEADTPDNFQSRRPNTSFCFLDIRSPGLGDTAMYLCATSRRNRGPQTDTQYFGPGTRLTVL.

There are a few counts of this clone. This rearrangement joins TRBV27 to TRBJ1-5; D perhaps matches TRBD1 (5 bases). The germline CDR1 and CDR2 sequences are MNHEY and SMNVEV (reference sequence). Trimming removed 8 bases from V and 4 bases from J, with 9 bases in between. This CDR3 has 12 amino acids. CDR3 sequence reads: CASGAGNQPQHF. The CDR3 DNA reads TGTGCCAGCGGGGCGGGAAATCAGCCCCAGCATTTT.

The V and J genes are TRBV18 and TRBJ2-5, with D tentatively TRBD2 (6 bases). The CDR3 loop spans 13 amino acids. CDR1 and CDR2 from the germline V gene are KGHSH and LQKENI. Trimming pared 3 bases from V and 5 bases from J, leaving 10 bases between. This CDR3 is CASSPGLLETQYF. As DNA, the CDR3 is TGTGCCAGCTCACCGGGACTCCTGGAGACCCAGTACTTC. The complete variable domain, with remaining parts taken from reference TRBV18 and TRBJ2-5, reads NAGVMQNPRHLVRRRGQEARLRCSPMKGHSHVYWYRQLPEEGLKFMVYLQKENIIDESGMPKERFSAEFPKEGPSILRIQQVVRGDSAAYFCASSPGLLETQYFGPGTRLLVL.

This chain joins TRBV15 and TRBJ1-2; D is ambiguous. Trimming took 1 base from V and 6 from J, leaving 6 bases between them. This CDR3 has 12 amino acids. Germline CDR1 and CDR2: LNHNV and YYDKDF (reference sequence). The CDR3 is CATSRVVDGYTF. DNA for the CDR3: TGTGCCACCAGCAGAGTGGTGGATGGCTACACCTTC.

This clone was observed a single time. The genes are TRBV10-3 and TRBJ2-3; a weak D match, TRBD1 (5 bases). CDR3 size: 13 residues. From germline, CDR1 is ENHRY and CDR2 SYGVKD. V dropped 6 bases and J dropped 3 bases, with 10 bases sitting between them. CDR3 bases: TGTGCCATCAGGGCAGGGCAAACAGATACGCAGTATTTT. Amino acid sequence: CAIRAGQTDTQYF.

The chain is built from TRBV10-3 and TRBJ2-3; 11 nucleotides agree with TRBD1. J was trimmed by 4 bases and V by 0 bases; bases with no gene match: 6. This CDR3 spans 17 amino acids. Germline V gene lookup returns CDR1 ENHRY and CDR2 SYGVKD. CDR3 sequence reads: CAISESSGTGGSDTQYF. CDR3 nucleotide sequence: TGTGCCATCAGTGAGTCATCCGGGACAGGGGGTTCAGATACGCAGTATTTT.

The chain combines TRBV7-9 with TRBJ2-5; 11 nucleotides align to TRBD2. Per germline, CDR1 SEHNR and CDR2 FQNEAQ (reference sequence). The CDR3 has 14 residues. The trim removed 8 bases at V and 2 bases at J, leaving 4 bases unmatched. The CDR3 DNA reads as TGTGCCAGCCGCCGACTAGCGGGACAAGAGACCCAGTACTTC. Translating it yields CASRRLAGQETQYF.

This clone was observed a few times. The J gene is TRBJ1-6, the V gene TRBV6-1, with D unclear. V was clipped by 0 bases and J by 7 bases, with 10 bases between them. Germline CDR1 reads MNHNS; CDR2 reads SASEGT. This CDR3 has 15 residues. CDR3 loop: CASSEALSQNSPLHF. CDR3 coding DNA: TGTGCCAGCAGTGAAGCTCTCAGTCAAAATTCACCCCTCCACTTT.

The J gene is TRBJ2-3, the V gene TRBV5-5; TRBD2 matches 7 bases. Germline lookup yields CDR1 SGHKS and CDR2 YYEKEE (reference sequence). The V gene end was trimmed by 3 bases and the J gene end by 6 bases; junction bases not matched to a gene: 10. There are 15 residues in the CDR3. CDR3 bases: TGTGCCAGCAGCTCCCAAGGAAATAGCGGGGATACGCAGTATTTT. Protein sequence: CASSSQGNSGDTQYF.

DNA for the CDR3: TGTGCCAGCAGCTTGGATTTTTTAGGGACAGGGTCACATAACACCGGGGAGCTGTTTTTT. Its protein is CASSLDFLGTGSHNTGELFF. The chain has TRBV5-4 and TRBJ2-2; 9 bases map to TRBD1. Losses at the gene ends were 0 bases for V and 2 bases for J; bases not matched to a gene: 14. Germline V CDR1 and CDR2: SGHNT, YYREEE (reference sequence). The CDR3 has 20 residues.

This clone showed up just once. The chain carries TRBV29-1 and TRBJ2-1; maybe TRBD1 (6 bases). V lost 4 bases, J lost 6 bases, and 16 bases lay in between. The CDR3 loop spans 14 amino acids. CDR1 and CDR2 from the germline V gene are SQVTM and ANQGSEA. The CDR3, as DNA: TGCAGCGTTGTAATGGGACATCGGTCCAATGAGCAGTTCTTC. Translated: CSVVMGHRSNEQFF.

This chain links TRBV10-3 with TRBJ2-3; the D gene is possibly TRBD2 (7 bases). Trimming took 0 bases from V and 6 from J, leaving 19 bases between them. The germline CDR1 and CDR2 sequences are ENHRY and SYGVKD. CDR3 length: 17 residues. The CDR3 nucleotides read TGTGCCATCAGTGAGTCAGGGGGGGCGGGAGTTATGGATACGCAGTATTTT. This codes for CAISESGGAGVMDTQYF.

V is TRBV15 and J is TRBJ2-1; 11 bases match TRBD2. Germline CDR1 and CDR2: LNHNV and YYDKDF (reference sequence). V lost 1 base to trimming and J lost 2 bases; unmatched junction nucleotides: 4. This CDR3 has 17 amino acids. The CDR3 DNA reads as TGTGCCACCAGCAGAGGGACTAGCGGGCCCCCCTACAATGAGCAGTTCTTC. The encoded protein is CATSRGTSGPPYNEQFF.